The present TCR beta chain was sequenced within a study of cytomegalovirus exposure and HLA in healthy donors. The PCR ran on 60 Vbeta and 13 Jbeta primers. Assay used: immunoSEQ multiplex PCR; TCRdb lists only in-frame clones, some missing. The sample yields 210,000 or so clones, 80% to 90% seen once. Whole-study findings and limits: The classifier was said to identify cytomegalovirus status with high specificity and sensitivity.

Details on this clone: What it recognizes is unknown.

Looked up from germline, CDR1 is SGDLS and CDR2 is YYNGEE. The V and J ends lost 3 bases and 0 bases respectively, with 7 bases between them. This CDR3 contains 14 residues. The sample was PBMCs. The chain uses TRBV9 and TRBJ1-3; D gene uncertain. The clonotype was recovered from a young woman in good health and CMV-seronegative. The CDR3 coding sequence is TGTGCCAGCAGCGGAGGGATCTCTGGAAACACCATATATTTT. Its protein is CASSGGISGNTIYF.